This TCR beta chain emerged from a study of a mutant IDH1 vaccine in newly diagnosed glioma. At the level of the study: In weeks 1, 3, 5, 7, 11, 15, 19 and 23, patients were vaccinated. Most patients had radiochemotherapy with temozolomide before enrollment; others had one alone. Mean patient age was around 40 years; approximately 62% were male and 37.5% female.

Points on this clone: The antigen remains undetermined.

Study-wide points: Immune responses induced by the vaccine were seen in just over 90% of patients, spanning multiple MHC alleles.

The table came from immunoSEQ multiplex PCR; TCRdb's copy has only in-frame clones and leaves some out. The sample lists 40,000 or so clones, about four fifths seen once, with under 2.5% in the top ten. This CDR3 region has 14 residues. Germline CDR1 and CDR2: SGHRS and YFSETQ. The V end lost 1 base, the J end lost 6 bases, and 13 bases lay between the germline ends. Indicated time point: week 11, during vaccination. Alongside topical imiquimod, each dose of vaccine comprised 300 ug of mutant IDH1 20-mer peptide. The clonotype comes from a man aged 40-50 years with glioma. Sequencing was performed on PBMCs, taken from a glioma patient whose treatment included an IDH1 peptide vaccine. V is TRBV5-1 and J is TRBJ1-1, with TRBD1 as a possible D gene (5 bases). The CDR3 DNA reads TGCGCCAGCAGCTTGCAGTCGGGGCTCTCTGAAGCTTTCTTT. This gives the protein CASSLQSGLSEAFF. Complete variable domain (other parts from reference TRBV5-1 and TRBJ1-1): KAGVTQTPRYLIKTRGQQVTLSCSPISGHRSVSWYQQTPGQGLQFLFEYFSETQRNKGNFPGRFSGRQFSNSRSEMNVSTLELGDSALYLCASSLQSGLSEAFFGQGTRLTVV.